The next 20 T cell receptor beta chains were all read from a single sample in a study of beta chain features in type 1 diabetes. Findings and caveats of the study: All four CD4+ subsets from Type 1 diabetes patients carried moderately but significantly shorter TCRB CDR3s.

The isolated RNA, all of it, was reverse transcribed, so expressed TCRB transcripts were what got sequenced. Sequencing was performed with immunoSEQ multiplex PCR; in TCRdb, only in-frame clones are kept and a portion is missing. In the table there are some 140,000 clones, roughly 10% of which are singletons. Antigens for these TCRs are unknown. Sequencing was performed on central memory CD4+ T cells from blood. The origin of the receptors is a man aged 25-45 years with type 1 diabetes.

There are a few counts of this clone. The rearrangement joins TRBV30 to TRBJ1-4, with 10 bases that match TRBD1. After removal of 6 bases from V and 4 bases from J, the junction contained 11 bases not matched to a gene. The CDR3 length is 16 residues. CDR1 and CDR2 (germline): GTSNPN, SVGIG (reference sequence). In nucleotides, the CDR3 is TGTGCCTGCTACAGACAGGGGGCTGATAGTAATGAAAAACTGTTTTTT. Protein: CACYRQGADSNEKLFF.

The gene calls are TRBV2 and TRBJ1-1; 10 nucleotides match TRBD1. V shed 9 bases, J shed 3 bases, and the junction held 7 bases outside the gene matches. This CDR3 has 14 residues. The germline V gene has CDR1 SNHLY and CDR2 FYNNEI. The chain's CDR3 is CASNRGQGYTEAFF. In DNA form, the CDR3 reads TGTGCCAGTAACAGGGGACAGGGGTACACTGAAGCTTTCTTT.

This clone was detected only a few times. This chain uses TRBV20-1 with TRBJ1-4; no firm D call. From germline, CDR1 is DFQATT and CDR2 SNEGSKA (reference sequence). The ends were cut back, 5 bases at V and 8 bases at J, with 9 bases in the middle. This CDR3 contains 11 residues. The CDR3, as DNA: TGCAGTGCTTGGGTGGGCGAAAAACTGTTTTTT. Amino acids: CSAWVGEKLFF.

CDR3 DNA: TGTGCCAGCAGCTCGCAGACAGAGTCCTACTACGAGCAGTACTTC. It translates to CASSSQTESYYEQYF. The gene calls are TRBV7-9 and TRBJ2-7; D is possibly TRBD1 (5 bases). Trimming removed 4 bases from V and 3 bases from J, with 16 bases in between. Germline CDR1 and CDR2: SEHNR and FQNEAQ (reference sequence). The CDR3 spans 15 residues.

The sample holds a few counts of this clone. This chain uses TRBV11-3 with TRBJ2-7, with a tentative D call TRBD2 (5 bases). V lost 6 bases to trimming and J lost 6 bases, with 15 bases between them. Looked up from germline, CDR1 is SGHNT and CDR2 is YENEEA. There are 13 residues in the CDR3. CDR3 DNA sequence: TGTGCCAGCAGTTCAAGGACGGGGAGCGAGCAGTACTTC. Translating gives CASSSRTGSEQYF.

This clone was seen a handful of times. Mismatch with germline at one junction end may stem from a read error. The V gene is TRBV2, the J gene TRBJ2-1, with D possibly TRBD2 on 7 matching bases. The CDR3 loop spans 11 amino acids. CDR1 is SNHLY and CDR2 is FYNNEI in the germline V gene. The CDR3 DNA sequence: TGTGCCAGCAGTGAAGCGGGGGGGCCGATCTTC. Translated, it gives CASSEAGGPIF.

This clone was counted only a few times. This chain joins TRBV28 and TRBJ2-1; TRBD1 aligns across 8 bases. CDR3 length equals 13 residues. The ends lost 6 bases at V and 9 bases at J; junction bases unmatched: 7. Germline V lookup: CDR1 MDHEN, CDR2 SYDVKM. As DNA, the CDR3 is TGTGCCAGCAGAGACAGGGGAAAGGTTGAGCAGTTCTTC. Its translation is CASRDRGKVEQFF.

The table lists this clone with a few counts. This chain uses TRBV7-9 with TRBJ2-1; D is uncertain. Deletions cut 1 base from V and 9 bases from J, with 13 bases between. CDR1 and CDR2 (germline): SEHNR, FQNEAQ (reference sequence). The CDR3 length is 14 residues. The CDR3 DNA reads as TGTGCCAGCAGCTTAGGCCCTAGTTTCCTTGAGCAGTTCTTC. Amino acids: CASSLGPSFLEQFF.

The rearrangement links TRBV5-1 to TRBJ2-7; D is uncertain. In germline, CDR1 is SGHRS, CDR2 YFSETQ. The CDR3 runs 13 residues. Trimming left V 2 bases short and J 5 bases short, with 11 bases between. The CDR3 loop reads CASSFSGLDEQYF. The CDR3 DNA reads TGCGCCAGCAGCTTCTCAGGATTGGACGAGCAGTACTTC.

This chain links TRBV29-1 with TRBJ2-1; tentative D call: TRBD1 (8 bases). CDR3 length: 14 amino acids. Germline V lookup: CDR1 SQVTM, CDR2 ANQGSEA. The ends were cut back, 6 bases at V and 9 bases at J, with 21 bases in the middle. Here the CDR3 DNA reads TGCAGCGTGGGGGGGTTCGACAGGGGCGGTGAGCAGTTCTTC. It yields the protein CSVGGFDRGGEQFF.

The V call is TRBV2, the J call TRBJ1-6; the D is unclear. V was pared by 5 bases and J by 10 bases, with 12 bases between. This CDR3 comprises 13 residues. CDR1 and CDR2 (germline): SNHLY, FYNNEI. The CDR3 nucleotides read TGTGCCAGCAGTACCATAGACAACTCACCCCTCCACTTT. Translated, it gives CASSTIDNSPLHF.

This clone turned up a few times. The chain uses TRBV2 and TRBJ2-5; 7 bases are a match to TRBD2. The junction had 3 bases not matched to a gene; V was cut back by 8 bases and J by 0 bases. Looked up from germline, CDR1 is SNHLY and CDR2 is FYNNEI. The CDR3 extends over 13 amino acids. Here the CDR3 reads CASGRGNQETQYF. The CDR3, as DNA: TGTGCCAGCGGGCGGGGGAACCAAGAGACCCAGTACTTC.

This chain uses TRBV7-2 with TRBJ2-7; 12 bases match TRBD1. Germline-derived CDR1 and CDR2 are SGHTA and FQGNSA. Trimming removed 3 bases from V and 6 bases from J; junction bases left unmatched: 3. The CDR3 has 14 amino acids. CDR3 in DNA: TGTGCCAGCAGCTTCCGGGACAGGGGGCGCGAGCAGTACTTC. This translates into CASSFRDRGREQYF.

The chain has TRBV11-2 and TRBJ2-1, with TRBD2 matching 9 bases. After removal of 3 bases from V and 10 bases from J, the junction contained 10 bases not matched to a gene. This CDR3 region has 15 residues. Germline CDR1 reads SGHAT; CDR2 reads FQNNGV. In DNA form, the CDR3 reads TGTGCCAGCAGCTTTTCGCGGGGGGGCCGTGGAGAGCAGTTCTTC. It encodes CASSFSRGGRGEQFF.

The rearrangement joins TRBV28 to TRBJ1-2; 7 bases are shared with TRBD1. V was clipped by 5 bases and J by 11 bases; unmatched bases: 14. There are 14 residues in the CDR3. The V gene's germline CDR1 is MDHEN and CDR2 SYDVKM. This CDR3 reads CASSPQGLGTAYTF. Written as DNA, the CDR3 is TGTGCCAGCAGTCCCCAGGGTTTGGGGACAGCGTACACCTTC.

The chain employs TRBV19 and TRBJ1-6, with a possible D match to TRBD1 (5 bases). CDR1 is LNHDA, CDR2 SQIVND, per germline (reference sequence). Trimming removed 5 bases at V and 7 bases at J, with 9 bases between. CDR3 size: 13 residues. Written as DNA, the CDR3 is TGTGCCAGTAGTGCCGCAGGGAATTCACCCCTCCACTTT. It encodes CASSAAGNSPLHF. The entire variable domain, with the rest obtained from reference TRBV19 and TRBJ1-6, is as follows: DGGITQSPKYLFRKEGQNVTLSCEQNLNHDAMYWYRQDPGQGLRLIYYSQIVNDFQKGDIAEGYSVSREKKESFPLTVTSAQKNPTAFYLCASSAAGNSPLHFGNGTRLTVT.

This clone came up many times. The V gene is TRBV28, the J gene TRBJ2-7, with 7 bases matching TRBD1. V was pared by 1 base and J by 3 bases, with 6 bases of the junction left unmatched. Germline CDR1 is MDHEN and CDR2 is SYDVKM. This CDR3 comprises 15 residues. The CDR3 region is CASSLYLGQNYEQYF. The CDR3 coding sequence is TGTGCCAGCAGTTTATATCTGGGACAGAACTACGAGCAGTACTTC.

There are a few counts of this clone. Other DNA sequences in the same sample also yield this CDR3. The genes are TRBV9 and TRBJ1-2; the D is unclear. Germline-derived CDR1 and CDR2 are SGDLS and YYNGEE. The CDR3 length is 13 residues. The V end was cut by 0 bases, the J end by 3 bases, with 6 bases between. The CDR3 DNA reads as TGTGCCAGCAGCGTAGGTACAGACTATGGCTACACCTTC. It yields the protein CASSVGTDYGYTF.

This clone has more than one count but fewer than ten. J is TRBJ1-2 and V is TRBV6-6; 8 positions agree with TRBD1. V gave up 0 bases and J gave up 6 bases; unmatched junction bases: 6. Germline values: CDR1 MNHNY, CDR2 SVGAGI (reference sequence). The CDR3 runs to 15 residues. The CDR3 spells CASSYSSDRGHGYTF. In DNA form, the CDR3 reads TGTGCCAGCAGTTACTCCTCTGACAGGGGCCATGGCTACACCTTC.

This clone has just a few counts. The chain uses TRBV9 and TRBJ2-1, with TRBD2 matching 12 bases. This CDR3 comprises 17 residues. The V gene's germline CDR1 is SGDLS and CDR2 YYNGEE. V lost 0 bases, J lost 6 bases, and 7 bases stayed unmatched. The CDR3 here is CASSVAPTSGGPNEQFF. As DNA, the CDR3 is TGTGCCAGCAGCGTAGCCCCCACTAGCGGGGGGCCCAATGAGCAGTTCTTC.